Below are 26 T cell receptor beta chains sequenced from a single sample in a study of human T cells and chemical hapten exposure (dated by TCRdb to about 2021). Libraries were made using 5' RACE. Data came from an Illumina MiSeq. TCRdb's own reprocessing of the public reads used fastp at Q25 and MiXCR and kept productive beta chains. Rows are unified per CDR3 protein, each entry keeping the most common DNA and genes. The sample table records about 81,000 distinct CDR3 sequences; roughly 8% of these occur just once. 2% to 2.5% of the sample is in the top ten clones. Total RNA was extracted from unfractionated whole blood that had been collected in Tempus Blood RNA tubes. The receptors shown here come from a male donor in good health.

In this sample, this clonotype turned up many times. The genes are TRBV2 and TRBJ1-1, with D tentatively TRBD1 (6 bases). Germline lookup yields CDR1 SNHLY and CDR2 FYNNEI. The length of the CDR3 is 16 residues. V lost 4 bases to trimming and J lost 2 bases, with 17 bases between them. CDR3 DNA: TGTGCCAGCAGTGTTCAGGGGACCCGGCTAAACACTGAAGCTTTCTTT. Its translation is CASSVQGTRLNTEAFF.

The rearrangement uses TRBV7-9 and TRBJ1-5; 7 bases map to TRBD1. The V gene's germline CDR1 is SEHNR and CDR2 FQNEAQ (reference sequence). CDR3 length equals 14 residues. J lost 6 bases, V lost 3 bases, and 5 bases had no gene match. CDR3 DNA: TGTGCCAGCAGCTTTCAGGGGGAAGGTCAGCCCCAGCATTTT. Its protein is CASSFQGEGQPQHF.

This clonotype was picked up many times. CDR3 region: CASCTGTGVGGETQYF. The CDR3 nucleotides are TGTGCCAGCTGTACGGGGACAGGGGTTGGAGGGGAGACCCAGTACTTC. The chain uses TRBV27 and TRBJ2-5; 10 bases map to TRBD1. Trimming cost V 8 bases and J 5 bases; bases outside gene matches: 14. The CDR3 has 16 amino acids. Germline loops: CDR1 MNHEY, CDR2 SMNVEV (reference sequence).

This clonotype was recorded many times. The chain has TRBV10-2 and TRBJ1-1; D gene unclear. This CDR3 has 14 residues. Trimming removed 2 bases at V and 4 bases at J, with 11 bases between. Germline V gene data show CDR1 as WSHSY and CDR2 as SAAADI. CDR3 sequence reads: CASSETQVVTEAFF. The CDR3 DNA reads as TGCGCCAGCAGTGAGACGCAGGTGGTCACTGAAGCTTTCTTT.

J is TRBJ1-4 and V is TRBV13; no definite D call. Germline lookup yields CDR1 PRHDT and CDR2 FYEKMQ (reference sequence). Trimming removed 2 bases from V and 7 bases from J, with 11 bases in between. This CDR3 is 14 amino acids long. The chain's CDR3 is CASSLQGQSEKLFF. The CDR3 coding sequence is TGTGCCAGCAGCTTACAAGGGCAGAGTGAAAAACTGTTTTTT. Using reference TRBV13 and TRBJ1-4 for the parts outside the CDR3, the full variable domain is AAGVIQSPRHLIKEKRETATLKCYPIPRHDTVYWYQQGPGQDPQFLISFYEKMQSDKGSIPDRFSAQQFSDYHSELNMSSLELGDSALYFCASSLQGQSEKLFFGSGTQLSVL.

The V and J genes are TRBV5-4 and TRBJ2-1, with 10 bases lining up with TRBD2. This CDR3 spans 16 amino acids. J was trimmed by 5 bases and V by 0 bases; bases with no gene match: 5. The V gene's germline CDR1 is SGHNT and CDR2 YYREEE (reference sequence). CDR3 in DNA: TGTGCCAGCAGCTTGGCGGTACTAGCGGGGAACAATGAGCAGTTCTTC. This sequence encodes CASSLAVLAGNNEQFF.

This clonotype occurred a few times. V and J are TRBV4-3 and TRBJ1-2; TRBD1 might be the D (6 bases). V was clipped by 4 bases and J by 7 bases, with 19 bases between them. The CDR3 consists of 15 residues. Germline CDR1 and CDR2: LGHNA and YSLEER. The chain's CDR3 is CASSLSRDNLPGYTF. The CDR3 nucleotides are TGCGCCAGCAGCCTATCCAGGGACAACCTCCCTGGCTACACCTTC.

The CDR3 coding sequence is TGCAGGGACCCCAGGGCAGGGGACTTTTGCAATCAGCCCCAGCATTTT. Translating gives CRDPRAGDFCNQPQHF. The rearrangement links TRBV29-1 to TRBJ1-5, with TRBD1 as a possible D gene (6 bases). Germline values: CDR1 SQVTM, CDR2 ANQGSEA. The CDR3 runs 16 residues.

This clonotype came up many times. The rearrangement links TRBV6-5 to TRBJ2-7; D might be TRBD1 (7 bases). Trimming shortened V by 8 bases and J by 3 bases, and 17 bases separated the two germline ends. This CDR3 spans 14 amino acids. Germline V lookup: CDR1 MNHEY, CDR2 SVGAGI. For the CDR3, the DNA is TGTGCCAGCGCTGCGCGGGACAGCGGCTACGAGCAGTACTTC. It translates to CASAARDSGYEQYF.

This clonotype was recorded a few times. V is TRBV4-1 and J is TRBJ1-2; a possible D gene is TRBD1 (5 bases). V was cut by 4 bases and J by 8 bases, with 26 bases left in between. This CDR3 has 17 amino acids. In germline, CDR1 is MGHRA, CDR2 YSYEKL. The CDR3 nucleotides read TGCGCCAGCAGCCTCCTCCCGGGGCGGAGTACCCAGGGAGGCTACACCTTC. This gives the protein CASSLLPGRSTQGGYTF.

In this sample, this clonotype turned up many times. The chain recombines TRBV20-1 with TRBJ2-3, with 8 bases fitting TRBD2. The trim removed 0 bases at V and 5 bases at J, leaving 4 bases unmatched. The CDR3 length is 14 residues. CDR1 is DFQATT, CDR2 SNEGSKA, per germline (reference sequence). Written as DNA, the CDR3 is TGCAGTGCTAGAGATACTAGCGGTGTAGATACGCAGTATTTT. This sequence encodes CSARDTSGVDTQYF.

This clonotype was seen at least ten times. The chain links TRBV11-1 to TRBJ1-1; D gene unclear. V lost 5 bases and J lost 1, with 17 bases in between. Germline V gene sequence: CDR1 SGHAT, CDR2 FQDESV (reference sequence). The CDR3 consists of 16 residues. Written as DNA, the CDR3 is TGTGCCAGCAGCCTGCGGGTCCCGAGAGCGAACACTGAAGCTTTCTTT. Its translation is CASSLRVPRANTEAFF.

This clonotype occurred many times. This sequence joins TRBV20-1 and TRBJ1-1; D may be TRBD1 (5 bases). The CDR3 loop spans 16 amino acids. V lost 0 bases to trimming and J lost 5 bases, with 19 bases between them. Per germline, CDR1 DFQATT and CDR2 SNEGSKA (reference sequence). The CDR3 DNA sequence: TGCAGTGCTAGAGATCTACGGGAAGGGGAGAGAACTGAAGCTTTCTTT. It specifies CSARDLREGERTEAFF.

The V call is TRBV3-1, the J call TRBJ2-3; no firm D call. CDR1 LGHDT and CDR2 YNNKEL come from the germline V gene (reference sequence). Trimming pared 0 bases from V and 8 bases from J, leaving 6 bases between. The CDR3 runs 12 residues. CDR3 sequence: CASSQDERTQYF. In nucleotides, the CDR3 is TGTGCCAGCAGCCAAGATGAGCGTACGCAGTATTTT.

Many counts were recorded for this clonotype. This rearrangement joins TRBV9 to TRBJ1-1, with 10 bases fitting TRBD1. From germline, CDR1 is SGDLS and CDR2 YYNGEE. The length of the CDR3 is 16 residues. V lost 3 bases, J lost 5 bases, and 10 bases stayed unmatched. Here the CDR3 DNA reads TGTGCCAGCAGCGCCCGGGACAGGGGAGTTGGGACTGAAGCTTTCTTT. Translated: CASSARDRGVGTEAFF.

This chain joins TRBV12-3 or TRBV12-4 and TRBJ1-5; 7 bases fit TRBD1. The CDR3 is made up of 13 amino acids. The trim removed 8 bases at V and 5 bases at J, leaving 6 bases unmatched. CDR3 in DNA: TGTGCCAGCGGACAGGTGACCCATCAGCCCCAGCATTTT. Encoded protein: CASGQVTHQPQHF.

The chain uses TRBV11-2 and TRBJ1-1; unclear D gene. Germline loops: CDR1 SGHAT, CDR2 FQNNGV. V shed 10 bases and J shed 0 bases, with 9 bases lying between them. The CDR3 has 12 amino acids. CDR3 sequence reads: CATTPVNTEAFF. In DNA, the CDR3 is TGTGCCACCACCCCTGTGAACACTGAAGCTTTCTTT.

This clonotype was picked up a small number of times. V gene TRBV20-1 combines with J gene TRBJ2-7; a possible D gene is TRBD1 (5 bases). The CDR3 runs to 12 residues. The germline V and J ends were trimmed by 2 bases and 7 bases, with 12 bases remaining between them. Looked up from germline, CDR1 is DFQATT and CDR2 is SNEGSKA (reference sequence). CDR3 region: CSARQGQREQYF. The CDR3, as DNA: TGCAGTGCTAGACAGGGCCAAAGGGAGCAGTACTTC.

This clonotype was observed a handful of times. V usage is TRBV5-1 and J usage is TRBJ2-1, with 11 positions matching TRBD2. Trimming took 0 bases from V and 0 from J; bases not matched to a gene: 5. CDR1 and CDR2 (germline): SGHRS, YFSETQ. The CDR3 loop spans 18 amino acids. CDR3 coding DNA: TGCGCCAGCAGCTTGGGGCGACTAGCGGGGAGCTCCTACAATGAGCAGTTCTTC. Amino acid sequence: CASSLGRLAGSSYNEQFF.

The chain employs TRBV5-1 and TRBJ2-4; 7 bases line up with TRBD2. CDR3 length: 13 residues. Germline V gene sequence: CDR1 SGHRS, CDR2 YFSETQ. The V gene end was trimmed by 1 base and the J gene end by 9 bases; junction bases not matched to a gene: 4. Here the CDR3 DNA reads TGCGCCAGCAGCTTGCCGACGGGAGGCATTCAGTACTTC. Residues: CASSLPTGGIQYF.

The genes are TRBV9 and TRBJ2-6, with D perhaps TRBD2 (5 bases). Trimming pared 4 bases from V and 0 bases from J, leaving 11 bases between. This CDR3 comprises 16 residues. Germline lookup yields CDR1 SGDLS and CDR2 YYNGEE. The CDR3 loop reads CASSPTAASGANVLTF. CDR3 nucleotide sequence: TGTGCCAGCAGCCCAACAGCGGCCTCTGGGGCCAACGTCCTGACTTTC.

This clonotype was detected ten times or more. The J gene is TRBJ2-3, the V gene TRBV5-5; the D gene is possibly TRBD1 (5 bases). CDR3 length equals 14 residues. Germline V gives CDR1 SGHKS, CDR2 YYEKEE (reference sequence). Deletions cut 4 bases from V and 4 bases from J, with 13 bases between. CDR3 coding DNA: TGTGCCAGCAGCCCGTCGTGGGGCCCAGATACGCAGTATTTT. It translates to CASSPSWGPDTQYF.

This clonotype was counted many times. One end of the junction fails to match germline, which may point to a read error. J is TRBJ2-7 and V is TRBV4-3; D is unresolved. This CDR3 has 14 amino acids. Looked up from germline, CDR1 is LGHNA and CDR2 is YSLEER. CDR3 amino acids: CASSQVVGLADFRF. The CDR3 DNA follows: TGCGCCAGCAGCCAAGTTGTTGGGCTTGCAGATTTCCGCTTC.

V usage is TRBV7-9 and J usage is TRBJ2-7; D gene unclear. Trimming removed 3 bases from V and 7 bases from J, with 10 bases in between. The CDR3 covers 12 residues. Germline CDR1 and CDR2: SEHNR and FQNEAQ (reference sequence). The CDR3 coding sequence is TGTGCCAGCAGCTTCCCCCTAGGTGAGCAGTACTTC. Translating it yields CASSFPLGEQYF.

The genes are TRBV6-5 and TRBJ2-2; no definite D call. With 3 bases removed from V and 6 bases from J, the gap between germline ends came to 14 bases. CDR1 and CDR2 from the germline V gene are MNHEY and SVGAGI. The CDR3 has 15 amino acids. CDR3 protein: CASSYDPRSAGELFF. DNA for the CDR3: TGTGCCAGCAGTTATGACCCCCGGAGCGCCGGGGAGCTGTTTTTT.

Many counts were recorded for this clonotype. The chain uses TRBV12-3 or TRBV12-4 and TRBJ2-7; D is uncertain. This CDR3 is 11 amino acids long. Trimming shortened V by 1 base and J by 13 bases, and 11 bases separated the two germline ends. CDR3 loop: CASSLGALPYF. The DNA of the CDR3 is TGTGCCAGCAGTTTAGGGGCTCTTCCATACTTC.